This T cell receptor beta chain was captured in a study of OX40 agonist ivuxolimab in advanced cancers. The overall study: Patients took ivuxolimab, an agonistic anti-OX40 (CD134) antibody. Anti-PD-1, anti-PD-L1 or anti-CTLA-4 therapy given earlier was allowed, and approximately 43% had some.

Some clones are missing from TCRdb's copy, which holds only in-frame ones; the method was immunoSEQ multiplex PCR. Of under 60,000 clones in the sample, 90% were seen once. In this sample, this clone turned up a few times. Its target is not known. Per germline, CDR1 ENHRY and CDR2 SYGVKD. Trimming removed 9 bases from V and 0 bases from J, with 14 bases in between. CDR3 length equals 14 residues. Overall study results and limits: On average, a greater number of expanded clones characterised CD8+ T cells relative to CD4+. Both blood CD4+ and CD8+ T cells showed clonal growth by week 6 at 0.1 to 3.0 mg/kg.

This sample comprised CD4+ or CD8+ T cells sorted from blood, obtained in a trial of the OX40 agonist ivuxolimab. This chain uses TRBV10-3 with TRBJ1-1; D might be TRBD1 (5 bases). This clonotype was sampled from an adult with an advanced solid tumor such as melanoma, head and neck, liver or kidney cancer. The CDR3 loop reads CAMSGGTMNTEAFF. CDR3 DNA sequence: TGTGCCATGTCCGGGGGGACCATGAACACTGAAGCTTTCTTT.